This note documents a single T cell receptor beta chain sequence. No antigen is known for it. The germline gives CDR1 KGHSH, CDR2 LQKENI. V shed 4 bases and J shed 3 bases, with 12 bases lying between them. The CDR3 spans 15 residues. The data are from a study of T cell responses to AZD1222 COVID-19 vaccine. General study results and limits: Targeting of unmutated variant regions was reportedly seen in nearly half of spike-specific TCRs. Donors skewed white British and female; clonal diversity was possibly underestimated.

Assay: immunoSEQ multiplex PCR; the TCRdb copy retains only in-frame clones and omits some. The table includes 130,000 or so clones, about nine tenths detected once. This chain links TRBV18 with TRBJ1-4; tentative D call: TRBD1 (6 bases). The source is an adult in good health. The sample here was peripheral blood, taken on day 0 of AZD1222 vaccination. CDR3 region: CASSLLTGSNEKLFF. The CDR3 nucleotides are TGTGCCAGCTCACTTCTTACAGGGTCTAATGAAAAACTGTTTTTT.